This TCR beta chain was captured by sequencing in a study of cytomegalovirus exposure and HLA in healthy donors. In the study overall: Of all 400 or so donors who were genotyped, 70% to 85% belonged to the Caucasian-associated ancestry cluster. Study conclusions and caveats: Among TCR beta chains of equal frequency, HLA-associated ones were more clonally expanded in a later analysis. The study dropped some indistinguishable V segments, TRBV6-2 and TRBV6-3 among them.

Regarding this clone: Its antigen is not identified.

PCR amplification relied on 60 Vbeta primers (plus 13 Jbeta primers). Method: immunoSEQ multiplex PCR; TCRdb's copy keeps in-frame clones and lacks some. The repertoire holds around 38,000 clones, with about 66% as singletons. V lost 8 bases, J lost 5 bases, and 9 bases lay in between. The CDR3 totals 11 residues. Germline CDR1 and CDR2: SGHAT and FQNNGV. Input material: PBMCs. The chain employs TRBV11-2 and TRBJ2-5, with D perhaps TRBD2 (5 bases). The clonotype comes from a middle-aged man in good health and CMV-seropositive. CDR3 loop: CASREGETQYF. CDR3 DNA: TGTGCCAGCCGGGAAGGGGAGACCCAGTACTTC.